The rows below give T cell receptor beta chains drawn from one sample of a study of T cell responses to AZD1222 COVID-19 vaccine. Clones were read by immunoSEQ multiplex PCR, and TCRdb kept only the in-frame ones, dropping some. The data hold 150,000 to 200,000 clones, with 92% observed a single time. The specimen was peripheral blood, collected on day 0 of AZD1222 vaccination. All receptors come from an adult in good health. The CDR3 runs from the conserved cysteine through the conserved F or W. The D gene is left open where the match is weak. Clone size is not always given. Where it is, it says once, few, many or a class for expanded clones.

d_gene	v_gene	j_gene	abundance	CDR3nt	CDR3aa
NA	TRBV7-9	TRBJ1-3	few	TGTGCCAGCAGCCAAGCGGGGGGTGCGGGTCTCTCTGGAAACACCATATATTTT	CASSQAGGAGLSGNTIYF
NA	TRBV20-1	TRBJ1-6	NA	TGCAGTGCTAGTGATGTCGGGGCCTCGGATTCACCCCTCCACTTT	CSASDVGASDSPLHF
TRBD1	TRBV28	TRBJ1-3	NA	TGTGCCAGCAGTTTATATGGGACAGGGTGGTCTGGAAACACCATATATTTT	CASSLYGTGWSGNTIYF
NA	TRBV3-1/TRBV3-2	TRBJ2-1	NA	TGTGCCAGCAGCCAAGAGTGGTTTACCTACAATGAGCAGTTCTTC	CASSQEWFTYNEQFF
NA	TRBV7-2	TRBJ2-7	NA	TGTGCCAGCAGCTCCCTTTCGTACGAGCAGTACTTC	CASSSLSYEQYF
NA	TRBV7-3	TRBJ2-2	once	TGTGCCAGCAGCACTCAGGGCTCCGGGGAGCTGTTTTTT	CASSTQGSGELFF
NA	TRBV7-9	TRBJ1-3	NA	TGTGCCAGCAGCTTAGTGGCCCCTAGCTCTGGAAACACCATATATTTT	CASSLVAPSSGNTIYF
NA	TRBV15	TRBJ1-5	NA	TGTGCCACCAGCACCGGGAATAGCAATCAGCCCCAGCATTTT	CATSTGNSNQPQHF
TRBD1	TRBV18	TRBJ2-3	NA	TGTGCCAGCCGCCGTCAAGCAGGGGGTAGCACAGATACGCAGTATTTT	CASRRQAGGSTDTQYF
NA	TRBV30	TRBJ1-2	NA	TGTGCCTGGAGTGTGGTCGACAACTATGGCTACACCTTC	CAWSVVDNYGYTF
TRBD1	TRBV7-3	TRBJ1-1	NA	TGTGCCAGCAGCTTAGGACAGGGTGCAACTGAAGCTTTCTTT	CASSLGQGATEAFF
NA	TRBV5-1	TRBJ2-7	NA	TGCGCCAGCAGCTTGGTGTCAGGACCTAACTACGAGCAGTACTTC	CASSLVSGPNYEQYF
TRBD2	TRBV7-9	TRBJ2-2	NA	TGTGCCAGCAGCTTAACGGCGGGAGGGCGAGACTGGGAGCTGTTTTTT	CASSLTAGGRDWELFF
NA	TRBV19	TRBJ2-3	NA	TGTGCCAGTACTCGGGGGACTCAGGCCACCAACACAGATACGCAGTATTTT	CASTRGTQATNTDTQYF
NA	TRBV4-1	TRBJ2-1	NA	TGCGCCAGCAGCCCAGCCGGGGGCTACAATGAGCAGTTCTTC	CASSPAGGYNEQFF
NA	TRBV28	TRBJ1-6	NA	TGTGCCAGCAGTTTCGGACAGAATAATTCACCCCTCCACTTT	CASSFGQNNSPLHF
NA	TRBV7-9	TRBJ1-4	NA	TGTGCCAGCAGCTTAGTAGGTCCGGCGAATGAAAAACTGTTTTTT	CASSLVGPANEKLFF
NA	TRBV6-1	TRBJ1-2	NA	TGTGCCAGCAGTGAAGCCTTTGCTTCTAACTATGGCTACACCTTC	CASSEAFASNYGYTF
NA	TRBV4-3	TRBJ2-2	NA	TGCGCCAGCAGCGCCAACGGGGGCAGCCACACCGGGGAGCTGTTTTTT	CASSANGGSHTGELFF
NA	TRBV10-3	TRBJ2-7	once	TGTGCCATCAGGCCCTTGGACTCGGAGACCTACGAGCAGTACTTC	CAIRPLDSETYEQYF
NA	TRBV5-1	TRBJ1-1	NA	TGCGCCAGCAGCTTCGTTCCGGCGAACACTGAAGCTTTCTTT	CASSFVPANTEAFF
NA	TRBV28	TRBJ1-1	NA	TGTGCCAGCAGCTACCGGGCCCCCGGGTACGGGAACACTGAAGCTTTCTTT	CASSYRAPGYGNTEAFF